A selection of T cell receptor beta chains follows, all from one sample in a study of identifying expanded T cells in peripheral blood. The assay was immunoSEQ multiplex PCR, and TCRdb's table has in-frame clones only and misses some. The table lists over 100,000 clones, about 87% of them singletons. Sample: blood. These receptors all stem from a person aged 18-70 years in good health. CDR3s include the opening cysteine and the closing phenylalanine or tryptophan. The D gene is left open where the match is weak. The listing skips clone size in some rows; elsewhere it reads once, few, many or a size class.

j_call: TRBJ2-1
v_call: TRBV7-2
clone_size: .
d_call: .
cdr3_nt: TGTGCCAGCAGCTTCCTGAGCGGGTGGGGCTCGGGGCAGTTCTTC
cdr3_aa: CASSFLSGWGSGQFF

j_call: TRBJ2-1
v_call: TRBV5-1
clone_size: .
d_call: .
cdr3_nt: TGCGCCAGCAGCTTGGCGGTGGGAAATGAGCAGTTCTTC
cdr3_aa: CASSLAVGNEQFF

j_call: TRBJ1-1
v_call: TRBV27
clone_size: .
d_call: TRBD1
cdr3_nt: TGTGCCAGCAGAGACAGGGGCCGGAACACTGAAGCTTTCTTT
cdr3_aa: CASRDRGRNTEAFF

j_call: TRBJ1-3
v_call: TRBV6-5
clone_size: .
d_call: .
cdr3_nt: TGTGCCAGCAGTCCGCATCCGGGCCGGAGGGACACCATATATTTT
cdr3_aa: CASSPHPGRRDTIYF

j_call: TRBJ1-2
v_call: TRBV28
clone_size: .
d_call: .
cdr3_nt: TGTGCCAGCAGTTTAGACCCGCTTGTGAGCTACACCTTC
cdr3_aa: CASSLDPLVSYTF

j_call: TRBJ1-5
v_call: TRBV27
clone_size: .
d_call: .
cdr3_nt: TGTGCCTGCTACCTGGCCGGCCGGCAGCCCCAGCATTTT
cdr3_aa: CACYLAGRQPQHF

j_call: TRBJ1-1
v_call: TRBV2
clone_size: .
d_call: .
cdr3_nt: TGTGCCAGCATGAAGGGCACTGAAGCTTTCTTT
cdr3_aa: CASMKGTEAFF

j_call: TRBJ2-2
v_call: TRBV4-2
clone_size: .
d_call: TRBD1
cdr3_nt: TGTGCCAGCAGCCCGACAGGGGGCTCCGGGGAGCTGTTTTTT
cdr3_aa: CASSPTGGSGELFF

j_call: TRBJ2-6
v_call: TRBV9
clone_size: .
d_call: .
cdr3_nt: TGTGCCAGCACCTCGGGGGTCGAGCTCTCTGGGGCCAACGTCCTGACTTTC
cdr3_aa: CASTSGVELSGANVLTF

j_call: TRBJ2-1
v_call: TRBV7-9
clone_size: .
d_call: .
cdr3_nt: TGTGCCAGCAGCTTAAAGGGCCCTAAAGATACAACCTACAATGAGCAGTTCTTC
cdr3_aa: CASSLKGPKDTTYNEQFF

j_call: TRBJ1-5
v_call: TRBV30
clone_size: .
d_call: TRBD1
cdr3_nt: TGTGCCTGGAGTGTCGGACAGGGGGGCAATCAGCCCCAGCATTTT
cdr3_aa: CAWSVGQGGNQPQHF

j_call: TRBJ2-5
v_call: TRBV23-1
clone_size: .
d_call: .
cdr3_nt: TGCGCCAGCAGGTGGCACTGCCCACAGGAGCAGTACTTC
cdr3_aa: CASRWHCPQEQYF

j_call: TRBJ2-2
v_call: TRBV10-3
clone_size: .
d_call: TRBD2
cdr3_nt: TGTGCCATCACCCCCCGGACTAGCGGGAGGGATGCGAACACCGGGGAGCTGTTTTTT
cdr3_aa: CAITPRTSGRDANTGELFF

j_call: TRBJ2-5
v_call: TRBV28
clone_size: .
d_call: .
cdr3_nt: TGTGCCAGCAGTTTGGAGGGGGCCGGGGGGACCCAGTACTTC
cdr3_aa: CASSLEGAGGTQYF

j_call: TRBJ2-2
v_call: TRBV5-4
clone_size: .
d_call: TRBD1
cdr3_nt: TGTGCCAGCAGCAGGGACAGCTATCCCGGGGAGCTGTTTTTT
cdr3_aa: CASSRDSYPGELFF

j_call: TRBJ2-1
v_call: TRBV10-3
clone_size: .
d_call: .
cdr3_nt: TGTGCCATCAGTGCGTACACAGGGTACAATGAGCAGTTCTTC
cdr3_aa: CAISAYTGYNEQFF

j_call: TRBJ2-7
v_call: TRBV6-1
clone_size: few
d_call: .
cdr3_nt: TGTGCCAGCAGCCTTGACGGGGCAAGCTCCTACGAGCAGTACTTC
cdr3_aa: CASSLDGASSYEQYF

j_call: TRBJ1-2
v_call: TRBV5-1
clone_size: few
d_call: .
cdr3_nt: TGCGCCAGCAGCAATCAGGGGAACTATGGCTACACCTTC
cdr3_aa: CASSNQGNYGYTF

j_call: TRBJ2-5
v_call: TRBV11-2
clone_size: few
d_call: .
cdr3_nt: TGTGCCAGCGGTGATAGGACAACACAAGAGACCCAGTACTTC
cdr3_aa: CASGDRTTQETQYF

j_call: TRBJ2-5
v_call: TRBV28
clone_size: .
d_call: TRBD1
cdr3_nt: TGTGCCAGCAGTCCCCCCTGGGACAGGTTGGAGGAGACCCAGTACTTC
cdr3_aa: CASSPPWDRLEETQYF

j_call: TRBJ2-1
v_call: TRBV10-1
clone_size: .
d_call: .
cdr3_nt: TGCGCCAGCAGTGAGTGGGCCCCCGGTGAGCAGTTCTTC
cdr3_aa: CASSEWAPGEQFF

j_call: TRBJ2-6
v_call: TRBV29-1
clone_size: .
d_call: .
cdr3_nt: TGCAGCGTCACTACAGGGATCTCTGGGGCCAACGTCCTGACTTTC
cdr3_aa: CSVTTGISGANVLTF

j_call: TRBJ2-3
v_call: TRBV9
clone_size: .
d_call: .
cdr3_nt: TGTGCCAGCAGCGTTTCTTGGACTGGGCCTTTAAGCACAGATACGCAGTATTTT
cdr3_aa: CASSVSWTGPLSTDTQYF

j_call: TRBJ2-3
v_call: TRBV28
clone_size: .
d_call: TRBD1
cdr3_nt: TGTGCCAGCACACAGGGGAGCACAGATACGCAGTATTTT
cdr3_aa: CASTQGSTDTQYF

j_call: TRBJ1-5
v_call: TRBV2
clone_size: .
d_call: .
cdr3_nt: TGTGCCAGCGACCCAGGCGGGGTTGGCAATCAGCCCCAGCATTTT
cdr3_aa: CASDPGGVGNQPQHF

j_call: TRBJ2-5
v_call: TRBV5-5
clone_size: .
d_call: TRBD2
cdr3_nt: TGTGCCAGCACCCATGGTTGGGCTAGCGGGGGAGAGACCCAGTACTTC
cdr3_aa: CASTHGWASGGETQYF

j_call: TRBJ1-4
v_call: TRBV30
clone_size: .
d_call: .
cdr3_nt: TGTGCCTGGAAACAGCTTAATGAAAAACTGTTTTTT
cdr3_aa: CAWKQLNEKLFF

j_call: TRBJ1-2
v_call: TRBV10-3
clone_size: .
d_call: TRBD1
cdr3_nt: TGTGCCATCGGGCCGGGACAGGGGGCCGGTAACTATGGCTACACCTTC
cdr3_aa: CAIGPGQGAGNYGYTF

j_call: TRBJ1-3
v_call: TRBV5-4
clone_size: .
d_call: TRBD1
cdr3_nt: TGTGCCAGCAGCCCCACACAGGGGAACACCATATATTTT
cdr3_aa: CASSPTQGNTIYF

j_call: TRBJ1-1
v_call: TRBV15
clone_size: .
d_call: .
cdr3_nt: TGTGCCACCAGCAGAGGGGGATGGGATAGGGACACTGAAGCTTTCTTT
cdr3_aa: CATSRGGWDRDTEAFF

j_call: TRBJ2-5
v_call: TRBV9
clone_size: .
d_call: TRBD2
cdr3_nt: TGTGCCAGCAGCGTATTTGACGGGAGGGAAGAGACCCAGTACTTC
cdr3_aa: CASSVFDGREETQYF

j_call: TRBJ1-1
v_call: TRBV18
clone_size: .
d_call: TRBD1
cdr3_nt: TGTGCCAGCTCACCATTGAGGACAGGGGATGAAGCTTTCTTT
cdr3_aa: CASSPLRTGDEAFF

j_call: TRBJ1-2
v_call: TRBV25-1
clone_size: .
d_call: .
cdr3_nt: TGTGCCAGCAGTTCGGGGGTTAATGGCTACACCTTC
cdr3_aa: CASSSGVNGYTF

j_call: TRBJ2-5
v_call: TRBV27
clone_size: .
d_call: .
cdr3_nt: TGTGCCAGCAGTTTGGACCCTCGGGAGACCCAGTACTTC
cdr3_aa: CASSLDPRETQYF

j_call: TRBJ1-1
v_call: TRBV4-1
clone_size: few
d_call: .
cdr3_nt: TGCGCCAGCAGCCGATCCGGGACTCCGGGGGGGAACACTGAAGCTTTCTTT
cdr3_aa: CASSRSGTPGGNTEAFF

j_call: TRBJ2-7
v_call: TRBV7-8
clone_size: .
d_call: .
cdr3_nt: TGTGCCAGCAGCCCCGAAACTCGGACTTTGACGTACGAGCAGTACTTC
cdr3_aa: CASSPETRTLTYEQYF

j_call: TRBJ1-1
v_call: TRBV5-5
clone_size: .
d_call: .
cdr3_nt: TGTGCCAGCAGCTTGGGACAAATAGGAACTGAAGCTTTCTTT
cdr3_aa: CASSLGQIGTEAFF

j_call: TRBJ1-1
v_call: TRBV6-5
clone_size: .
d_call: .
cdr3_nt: TGTGCCAGCAGTTACTCGTCGGTGATGAACACTGAAGCTTTCTTT
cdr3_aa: CASSYSSVMNTEAFF

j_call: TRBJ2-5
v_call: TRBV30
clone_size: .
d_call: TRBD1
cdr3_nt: TGTGCCTGGAGAGATTACGGGACAGTTCAAGAGACCCAGTACTTC
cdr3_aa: CAWRDYGTVQETQYF

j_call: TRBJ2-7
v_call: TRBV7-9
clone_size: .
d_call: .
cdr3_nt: TGTGCCAGCAGCTCCAGGGGGGTCTCCTACGAGCAGTACTTC
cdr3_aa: CASSSRGVSYEQYF

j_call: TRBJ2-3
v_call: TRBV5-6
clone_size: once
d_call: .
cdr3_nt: TGTGCCAGCAGCTTGAAGGATACGCAGTATTTT
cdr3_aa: CASSLKDTQYF

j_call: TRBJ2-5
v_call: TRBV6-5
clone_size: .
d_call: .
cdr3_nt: TGTGCCAGCAGTTACCAGAGGAGCCAAGAGACCCAGTACTTC
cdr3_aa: CASSYQRSQETQYF

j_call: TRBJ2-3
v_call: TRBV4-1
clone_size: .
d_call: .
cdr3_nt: TGCGCCAGCAGCCAAGATCGGACAGCGGTAGATACGCAGTATTTT
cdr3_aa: CASSQDRTAVDTQYF

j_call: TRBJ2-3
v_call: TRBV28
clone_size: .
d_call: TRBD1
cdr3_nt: TGTGCCAGCAGTCCTCGACAGGGTTTAGGGGATACGCAGTATTTT
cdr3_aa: CASSPRQGLGDTQYF

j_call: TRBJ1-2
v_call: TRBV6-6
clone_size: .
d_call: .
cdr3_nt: TGTGCCAGCTTGGGTGTCTACGGCTACACCTTC
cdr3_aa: CASLGVYGYTF

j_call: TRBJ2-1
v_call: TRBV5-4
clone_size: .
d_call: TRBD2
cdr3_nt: TGTGCCAGCAGCTTGGCTAGCGGGGGGCTTCGGAATGAGCAGTTCTTC
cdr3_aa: CASSLASGGLRNEQFF

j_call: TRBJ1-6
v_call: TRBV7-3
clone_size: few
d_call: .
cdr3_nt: TGTGCCAGCAGCTTAACGGGGTATAATTCACCCCTCCACTTT
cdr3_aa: CASSLTGYNSPLHF

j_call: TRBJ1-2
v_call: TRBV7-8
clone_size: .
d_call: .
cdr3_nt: TGTGCCAGCAGCTTAGGCCCCCGAGGAGGCGGCTACACCTTC
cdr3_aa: CASSLGPRGGGYTF

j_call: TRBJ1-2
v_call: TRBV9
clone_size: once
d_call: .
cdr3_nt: TGTGCCAGCAGCGCGATCGACAGGTCTCATGGCTACACCTTC
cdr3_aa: CASSAIDRSHGYTF

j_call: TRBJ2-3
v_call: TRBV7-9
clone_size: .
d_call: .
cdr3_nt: TGTGCCAGCAGCTTAGTAGTCACAGATACGCAGTATTTT
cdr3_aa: CASSLVVTDTQYF

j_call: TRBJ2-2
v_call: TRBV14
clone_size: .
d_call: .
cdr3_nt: TGTGCCAGCAGCGCCGGTGGGTTTGGCGCCGGGGAGCTGTTTTTT
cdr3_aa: CASSAGGFGAGELFF

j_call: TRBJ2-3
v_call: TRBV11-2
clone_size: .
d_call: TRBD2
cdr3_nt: TGTGCCAGCAGCTTAGGCGGGAGGGCTGGTACAGATACGCAGTATTTT
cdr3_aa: CASSLGGRAGTDTQYF

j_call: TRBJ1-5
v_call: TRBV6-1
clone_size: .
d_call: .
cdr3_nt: TGTGCCAGCAGTGAACGGGAAAATCAGCCCCAGCATTTT
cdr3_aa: CASSERENQPQHF